This is a list of T cell receptor beta chains from one sample in a study of blood T cell repertoires in COVID-19. TCRdb's copy holds only in-frame clones and misses some; the assay was immunoSEQ multiplex PCR. The data show fewer than 300,000 clones, more than 80% seen once. The sample consisted of peripheral blood. The receptors shown here come from a woman aged 45-60 years with COVID-19, enrolled during active disease. Each CDR3 is given with its conserved first and last residue. A D gene is named only where the DNA matches it firmly. Only part of the rows carry a size: once, few, many, or a class if the clone is expanded.

V gene: TRBV4-1
J gene: TRBJ2-7
D gene: TRBD1
clone size: NA
CDR3 protein: CASSHPGTAYEQYF
CDR3 DNA: TGCGCCAGCAGCCATCCCGGGACAGCCTACGAGCAGTACTTC

V gene: TRBV6-6
J gene: TRBJ2-7
D gene: TRBD2
clone size: NA
CDR3 protein: CASIASGDSYEQYF
CDR3 DNA: TGTGCCAGCATTGCTAGCGGGGATTCCTACGAGCAGTACTTC

V gene: TRBV5-1
J gene: TRBJ2-3
D gene: TRBD2
clone size: NA
CDR3 protein: CASSSGLAASTDTQYF
CDR3 DNA: TGCGCCAGCAGCTCCGGACTAGCGGCCAGCACAGATACGCAGTATTTT

V gene: TRBV30
J gene: TRBJ2-3
D gene: NA
clone size: NA
CDR3 protein: CAWSVRDTQYF
CDR3 DNA: TGTGCCTGGAGTGTTAGAGATACGCAGTATTTT

V gene: TRBV29-1
J gene: TRBJ1-1
D gene: NA
clone size: NA
CDR3 protein: CSVEAEQGNTEAFF
CDR3 DNA: TGCAGCGTTGAGGCTGAACAGGGAAACACTGAAGCTTTCTTT

V gene: TRBV11-1
J gene: TRBJ2-4
D gene: TRBD1
clone size: NA
CDR3 protein: CASSLNRGLAKNIQYF
CDR3 DNA: TGTGCCAGCAGCTTAAACAGGGGATTGGCCAAAAACATTCAGTACTTC

V gene: TRBV4-1
J gene: TRBJ2-7
D gene: NA
clone size: NA
CDR3 protein: CASSQEGLEQYF
CDR3 DNA: TGCGCCAGCAGCCAAGAGGGGCTCGAGCAGTACTTC

V gene: TRBV18
J gene: TRBJ1-3
D gene: NA
clone size: NA
CDR3 protein: CASSPGRVSSGNTIYF
CDR3 DNA: TGTGCCAGCTCACCGGGGAGAGTGAGCTCTGGAAACACCATATATTTT

V gene: TRBV3-1/TRBV3-2
J gene: TRBJ2-7
D gene: TRBD2
clone size: NA
CDR3 protein: CASSQDPGGTYEQYF
CDR3 DNA: TGTGCCAGCAGCCAAGATCCGGGAGGTACCTACGAGCAGTACTTC

V gene: TRBV5-1
J gene: TRBJ2-3
D gene: TRBD2
clone size: NA
CDR3 protein: CASSTGLAGSTDTQYF
CDR3 DNA: TGCGCCAGCAGCACGGGACTAGCGGGGAGCACAGATACGCAGTATTTT

V gene: TRBV9
J gene: TRBJ1-2
D gene: NA
clone size: NA
CDR3 protein: CASSRGQGYGYTF
CDR3 DNA: TGTGCCAGCAGCAGAGGTCAGGGCTATGGCTACACCTTC

V gene: TRBV6-5
J gene: TRBJ2-1
D gene: TRBD2
clone size: NA
CDR3 protein: CASRRLAGGDSEQFF
CDR3 DNA: TGTGCCAGCAGACGACTAGCGGGAGGCGATAGTGAGCAGTTCTTC

V gene: TRBV27
J gene: TRBJ2-3
D gene: TRBD1
clone size: NA
CDR3 protein: CASSLRTGVDTQYF
CDR3 DNA: TGTGCCAGCAGTTTAAGGACAGGGGTGGATACGCAGTATTTT

V gene: TRBV19
J gene: TRBJ2-3
D gene: TRBD1
clone size: NA
CDR3 protein: CASSTTGFREDTQYF
CDR3 DNA: TGTGCCAGTAGTACGACAGGGTTCAGAGAAGATACGCAGTATTTT

V gene: TRBV7-2
J gene: TRBJ1-6
D gene: NA
clone size: NA
CDR3 protein: CASSPTGSSYNSPLHF
CDR3 DNA: TGTGCCAGCAGCCCAACAGGGAGCTCCTATAATTCACCCCTCCACTTT

V gene: TRBV27
J gene: TRBJ2-1
D gene: NA
clone size: NA
CDR3 protein: CASSLVTTLVNEQFF
CDR3 DNA: TGTGCCAGCAGTTTAGTGACTACCTTGGTCAATGAGCAGTTCTTC

V gene: TRBV10-2
J gene: TRBJ1-1
D gene: TRBD1
clone size: NA
CDR3 protein: CASSDRGRVNTEAFF
CDR3 DNA: TGCGCCAGCAGCGACAGGGGGCGAGTGAACACTGAAGCTTTCTTT

V gene: TRBV11-2
J gene: TRBJ1-1
D gene: NA
clone size: NA
CDR3 protein: CASSLVSTEAFF
CDR3 DNA: TGTGCCAGCAGCTTAGTGAGCACTGAAGCTTTCTTT

V gene: TRBV19
J gene: TRBJ2-2
D gene: TRBD1
clone size: NA
CDR3 protein: CASSTRTGGNTGELFF
CDR3 DNA: TGTGCCAGTAGTACAAGGACAGGAGGGAACACCGGGGAGCTGTTTTTT

V gene: TRBV5-6
J gene: TRBJ1-2
D gene: NA
clone size: NA
CDR3 protein: CASSLGGPNYYGYTF
CDR3 DNA: TGTGCCAGCAGCTTGGGAGGGCCCAATTACTATGGCTACACCTTC

V gene: TRBV5-1
J gene: TRBJ2-5
D gene: NA
clone size: few
CDR3 protein: CASSLGSTQETQYF
CDR3 DNA: TGCGCCAGCAGCTTGGGATCTACTCAAGAGACCCAGTACTTC

V gene: TRBV4-1
J gene: TRBJ2-2
D gene: NA
clone size: NA
CDR3 protein: CASSLAGNTGELFF
CDR3 DNA: TGCGCCAGCAGCCTTGCCGGTAACACCGGGGAGCTGTTTTTT

V gene: TRBV15
J gene: TRBJ1-4
D gene: NA
clone size: few
CDR3 protein: CATSRVGHRTNEKLFF
CDR3 DNA: TGTGCCACCAGCAGAGTGGGACACCGAACTAATGAAAAACTGTTTTTT

V gene: TRBV7-9
J gene: TRBJ1-2
D gene: NA
clone size: few
CDR3 protein: CASSLGSYGYTF
CDR3 DNA: TGTGCCAGCAGCTTGGGCAGCTATGGCTACACCTTC

V gene: TRBV28
J gene: TRBJ1-2
D gene: TRBD1
clone size: NA
CDR3 protein: CASSLLLGQGLHGYTF
CDR3 DNA: TGTGCCAGCAGTTTATTACTGGGACAGGGGTTGCATGGCTACACCTTC

V gene: TRBV29-1
J gene: TRBJ1-2
D gene: TRBD1
clone size: NA
CDR3 protein: CSVEHPNRGDYGYTF
CDR3 DNA: TGCAGCGTTGAACACCCCAACAGGGGTGACTATGGCTACACCTTC

V gene: TRBV3-1/TRBV3-2
J gene: TRBJ2-3
D gene: NA
clone size: NA
CDR3 protein: CASSQRETDTQYF
CDR3 DNA: TGTGCCAGCAGCCAGCGCGAGACAGATACGCAGTATTTT

V gene: TRBV19
J gene: TRBJ1-4
D gene: NA
clone size: NA
CDR3 protein: CASTDSPRARGDEKLFF
CDR3 DNA: TGTGCCAGTACCGATTCACCCAGGGCCAGGGGAGATGAAAAACTGTTTTTT

V gene: TRBV6-5
J gene: TRBJ1-2
D gene: NA
clone size: once
CDR3 protein: CASSPSGSNYGYTF
CDR3 DNA: TGTGCCAGCAGTCCCTCCGGGAGTAACTATGGCTACACCTTC

V gene: TRBV13
J gene: TRBJ2-7
D gene: NA
clone size: NA
CDR3 protein: CASSFKDSDYEQYF
CDR3 DNA: TGTGCCAGCAGCTTTAAGGACAGCGACTACGAGCAGTACTTC

V gene: TRBV10-2
J gene: TRBJ2-3
D gene: TRBD1
clone size: once
CDR3 protein: CASSPTGAADTQYF
CDR3 DNA: TGCGCCAGCAGCCCGACAGGGGCAGCAGATACGCAGTATTTT

V gene: TRBV18
J gene: TRBJ1-2
D gene: NA
clone size: NA
CDR3 protein: CASSPEANYGYTF
CDR3 DNA: TGTGCCAGCTCACCTGAAGCCAACTATGGCTACACCTTC

V gene: TRBV12-5
J gene: TRBJ1-1
D gene: NA
clone size: NA
CDR3 protein: CASGFSLGVNTEAFF
CDR3 DNA: TGTGCTAGTGGTTTTTCATTAGGGGTGAACACTGAAGCTTTCTTT

V gene: TRBV18
J gene: TRBJ2-1
D gene: NA
clone size: NA
CDR3 protein: CASSPIFQYNEQFF
CDR3 DNA: TGTGCCAGCTCACCGATCTTCCAGTACAATGAGCAGTTCTTC

V gene: TRBV13
J gene: TRBJ2-7
D gene: TRBD1
clone size: NA
CDR3 protein: CASSLAQGAGLGEQYF
CDR3 DNA: TGTGCCAGCAGCTTAGCCCAGGGGGCAGGTTTGGGCGAGCAGTACTTC

V gene: TRBV3-1/TRBV3-2
J gene: TRBJ2-3
D gene: NA
clone size: once
CDR3 protein: CASSQLSTADTQYF
CDR3 DNA: TGTGCCAGCAGCCAACTGTCCACTGCAGATACGCAGTATTTT

V gene: TRBV5-1
J gene: TRBJ2-5
D gene: NA
clone size: NA
CDR3 protein: CASSLGRDYQETQYF
CDR3 DNA: TGCGCCAGCAGCTTGGGCAGGGACTACCAAGAGACCCAGTACTTC

V gene: TRBV24-1
J gene: TRBJ2-1
D gene: NA
clone size: NA
CDR3 protein: CATSEPNRVSSYNEQFF
CDR3 DNA: TGTGCCACCAGTGAGCCCAACAGGGTGAGCTCCTACAATGAGCAGTTCTTC

V gene: TRBV11-2
J gene: TRBJ2-5
D gene: NA
clone size: NA
CDR3 protein: CASSLESHRQYF
CDR3 DNA: TGTGCCAGCAGCTTAGAATCACACAGGCAGTACTTC

V gene: TRBV19
J gene: TRBJ1-5
D gene: NA
clone size: NA
CDR3 protein: CASSIQSGQPQHF
CDR3 DNA: TGTGCCAGTAGCATCCAATCGGGTCAGCCCCAGCATTTT

V gene: TRBV30
J gene: TRBJ1-1
D gene: TRBD1
clone size: NA
CDR3 protein: CAWKARGQGSNTEAFF
CDR3 DNA: TGTGCCTGGAAGGCGAGGGGACAGGGGTCGAACACTGAAGCTTTCTTT

V gene: TRBV5-8
J gene: TRBJ1-4
D gene: TRBD1
clone size: NA
CDR3 protein: CASSFTRVSGTATNEKLFF
CDR3 DNA: TGTGCCAGCAGCTTTACAAGAGTATCCGGGACAGCAACTAATGAAAAACTGTTTTTT

V gene: TRBV5-1
J gene: TRBJ2-1
D gene: TRBD2
clone size: NA
CDR3 protein: CASGVSGRAADEQFF
CDR3 DNA: TGCGCCAGCGGAGTTAGCGGGAGGGCCGCCGATGAGCAGTTCTTC

V gene: TRBV5-1
J gene: TRBJ2-7
D gene: TRBD1
clone size: NA
CDR3 protein: CASSGGTGTYEQYF
CDR3 DNA: TGCGCCAGCAGCGGGGGGACAGGGACATACGAGCAGTACTTC

V gene: TRBV2
J gene: TRBJ2-1
D gene: TRBD2
clone size: NA
CDR3 protein: CASSEGTSGSNEQFF
CDR3 DNA: TGTGCCAGCAGTGAGGGGACTAGCGGGAGCAATGAGCAGTTCTTC

V gene: TRBV7-2
J gene: TRBJ1-5
D gene: TRBD1
clone size: NA
CDR3 protein: CASSRQGGQPQHF
CDR3 DNA: TGTGCCAGCAGCCGACAGGGTGGTCAGCCCCAGCATTTT